This TCR beta chain was retrieved from a study of blood T cells in healthy people across ages. General study points: Observed TCR beta diversity per million T cells went down as age went up. This fall followed a roughly linear course with age.

This clonotype was seen only a few times. Its specificity is unknown. A second PCR, run for roughly 7 to 11 cycles, used a sample-barcoded 5' primer plus a J-beta primer mix. Via MiXCR, TCRdb re-called the 5' RACE reads, giving one row per CDR3 protein. The sample shows about 1.5 million distinct CDR3 sequences, approximately 43% of them seen only once. Individuals who donated were healthy Caucasians from Russia aged roughly 6 to 90. The CDR3 has 17 residues. The V and J ends lost 4 bases and 1 base, in that order; junction bases with no gene match: 10. Germline V gives CDR1 MDHEN, CDR2 SYDVKM. This chain uses TRBV28 with TRBJ2-3; TRBD2 matches 8 bases. The TCR comes from a woman younger than 30 in good health. Sequenced material: blood. CDR3 protein: CASSSILTSGGTDTQYF. As DNA, the CDR3 is TGTGCCAGCAGTTCCATTTTAACTAGCGGAGGCACAGATACGCAGTATTTT.